These 5 T cell receptor beta chains came from one sample sequenced in a study of post-analysis software for immune sequencing data. The TCR beta cDNA libraries carried unique molecular identifiers. TCRdb re-called the PCR reads with MiXCR, one entry per CDR3 protein. The data show fewer than 850,000 distinct CDR3 sequences, just under 30% seen once. Their recognized antigens are unknown. Study-wide results and limits: Relative to controls, patients had roughly five TRBV segments at higher frequency, with TRBV5-6, TRBV5-1 and TRBV20-1 among these.

The sample taken for sequencing was blood. Every receptor here comes from a girl aged 10-17 years with multiple sclerosis.

The table lists this clonotype with a few counts. This chain joins TRBV6-1 and TRBJ2-7; 8 nucleotides line up with TRBD2. Trimming removed 3 bases from V and 5 bases from J; junction bases left unmatched: 6. CDR1 and CDR2 (germline): MNHNS, SASEGT. This CDR3 comprises 14 residues. The CDR3 bases are TGTGCCAGCAGTGACGGGAGGGCCGTCGACGAGCAGTACTTC. This gives the protein CASSDGRAVDEQYF.

This clonotype was seen only a few times. The chain is built from TRBV12-3 or TRBV12-4 and TRBJ2-5; perhaps TRBD2 as D (5 bases). The V end lost 3 bases, the J end lost 5 bases, and 13 bases lay between the germline ends. CDR3 size: 14 residues. CDR3 in amino acids: CASSFGVSRETQYF. The CDR3 region has the DNA TGTGCCAGCAGTTTCGGGGTATCTCGGGAGACCCAGTACTTC.

This sequence joins TRBV29-1 and TRBJ2-1; D may correspond to TRBD1 or TRBD2 (6 bases each). V was cut by 6 bases and J by 0 bases, with 12 bases left in between. This CDR3 comprises 14 residues. Per the germline V gene, CDR1 is SQVTM and CDR2 is ANQGSEA. The CDR3 is CSVTGTSSYNEQFF. The CDR3 region has the DNA TGCAGCGTCACAGGGACTTCCTCCTACAATGAGCAGTTCTTC.

The V call is TRBV20-1, the J call TRBJ1-3; a possible D gene is TRBD1 (6 bases). The CDR3 is made up of 15 amino acids. Germline V gene lookup returns CDR1 DFQATT and CDR2 SNEGSKA (reference sequence). Trimming took off 3 bases at V and 4 bases at J, with 16 bases between the two ends. CDR3 amino acids: CSASGTPVGGNTIYF. The CDR3 DNA is TGCAGTGCTAGTGGGACACCCGTCGGCGGAAACACCATATATTTT.

The chain joins TRBV6-2 or TRBV6-3 to TRBJ1-2; D perhaps matches TRBD1 (6 bases). The CDR3 length is 14 residues. V lost 7 bases to trimming and J lost 4 bases, with 16 bases between them. CDR1 MNHEY and CDR2 SVGEGT come from the germline V gene. CDR3 region: CASTTGRSGYGYTF. DNA of the CDR3: TGTGCCAGCACGACAGGCCGATCCGGCTATGGCTACACCTTC.